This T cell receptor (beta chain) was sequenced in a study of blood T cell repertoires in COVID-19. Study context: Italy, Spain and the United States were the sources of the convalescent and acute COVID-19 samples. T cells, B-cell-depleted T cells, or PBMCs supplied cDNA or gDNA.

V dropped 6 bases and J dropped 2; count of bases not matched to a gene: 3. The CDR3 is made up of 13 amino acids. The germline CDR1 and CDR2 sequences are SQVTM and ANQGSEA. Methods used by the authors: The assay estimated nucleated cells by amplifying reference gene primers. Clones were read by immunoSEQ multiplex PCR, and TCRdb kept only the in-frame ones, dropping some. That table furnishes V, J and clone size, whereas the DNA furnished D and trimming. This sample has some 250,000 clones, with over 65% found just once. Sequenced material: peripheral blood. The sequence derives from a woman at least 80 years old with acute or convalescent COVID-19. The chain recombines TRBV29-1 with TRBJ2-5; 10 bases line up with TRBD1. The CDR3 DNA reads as TGCAGCGTGGACAGGGGGAGGCAAGAGACCCAGTACTTC. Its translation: CSVDRGRQETQYF. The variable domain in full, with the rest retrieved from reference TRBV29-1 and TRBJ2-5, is SAVISQKPSRDICQRGTSLTIQCQVDSQVTMMFWYRQQPGQSLTLIATANQGSEATYESGFVIDKFPISRPNLTFSTLTVSNMSPEDSSIYLCSVDRGRQETQYFGPGTRLLVL.